This entry lists 6 T cell receptor beta chains sequenced from one sample in a study of blood T cell repertoires in COVID-19. TCRdb's copy holds only in-frame clones and misses some; the assay was immunoSEQ multiplex PCR. The sample holds roughly 170,000 clones, roughly 90% seen once. The material sequenced was peripheral blood. All receptors come from a man between 70 and 80 years old with active or convalescent COVID-19.

This chain connects TRBV3-1 (or the pseudogene TRBV3-2) to TRBJ1-6, with 8 bases fitting TRBD1. The CDR3 has 17 amino acids. Per germline, CDR1 LGHDT and CDR2 YNNKEL (reference sequence). The junction had 12 bases not matched to a gene; V was cut back by 4 bases and J by 7 bases. The CDR3 DNA follows: TGTGCCAGCAGCCTGACCGGCGGGACAGGAAAAAATTCACCCCTCCACTTT. Translated, it gives CASSLTGGTGKNSPLHF.

The chain employs TRBV28 and TRBJ1-6, with 8 bases lining up with TRBD1. The CDR3 sequence is 15 residues long. V lost 5 bases and J lost 9; bases outside the gene matches: 9. CDR1 and CDR2 from the germline V gene are MDHEN and SYDVKM. Written as DNA, the CDR3 is TGTGCCAGCAGTGACCGGACAGGGTCTCGTTCACCCCTCCACTTT. Translating gives CASSDRTGSRSPLHF.

V gene TRBV28 combines with J gene TRBJ2-1; D remains ambiguous. The germline V gene has CDR1 MDHEN and CDR2 SYDVKM. Between the trimmed V and J ends, which lost 3 bases and 3 bases, there was a span of 9 bases. The CDR3 is 14 residues long. In DNA, the CDR3 is TGTGCCAGCAGTTTGAGGTCTGACTACAATGAGCAGTTCTTC. Amino acid sequence: CASSLRSDYNEQFF.

The V call is TRBV6-5, the J call TRBJ2-5, with D possibly matching TRBD2 (7 bases). The V end was cut by 6 bases, the J end by 9 bases, with 20 bases between. In germline, CDR1 is MNHEY, CDR2 SVGAGI. The CDR3 is 14 amino acids. CDR3 nucleotide sequence: TGTGCCAGCAGCCTTACAGGGAGGGCAGGGGCCCAGTACTTC. Translating gives CASSLTGRAGAQYF.

The chain is built from TRBV18 and TRBJ1-1, with D possibly TRBD1 on 6 matching bases. This CDR3 spans 13 amino acids. The V and J ends lost 4 bases and 1 base respectively, with 7 bases between them. Germline values: CDR1 KGHSH, CDR2 LQKENI. CDR3 coding DNA: TGTGCCAGCTCACAGACAGGGAACACTGAAGCTTTCTTT. Translated, it gives CASSQTGNTEAFF. Using reference TRBV18 and TRBJ1-1 for the parts outside the CDR3, the full variable domain is NAGVMQNPRHLVRRRGQEARLRCSPMKGHSHVYWYRQLPEEGLKFMVYLQKENIIDESGMPKERFSAEFPKEGPSILRIQQVVRGDSAAYFCASSQTGNTEAFFGQGTRLTVV.

The chain joins TRBV30 to TRBJ2-1, with 9 bases lining up with TRBD1. The CDR3 is made up of 15 amino acids. Germline values: CDR1 GTSNPN, CDR2 SVGIG (reference sequence). Germline trimming cut 0 bases from V and 7 bases from J; bases unmatched to any gene: 7. CDR3 in amino acids: CAWSVRTGVRNEQFF. The CDR3 nucleotides are TGTGCCTGGAGTGTGAGGACAGGGGTTAGAAATGAGCAGTTCTTC.